The 25 T cell receptor beta chains presented below share a single source sample, sequenced in a study of T-cell reconstitution after alpha-beta-depleted transplantation in children. Unique molecular identifiers were incorporated into the prepared TCRbeta library. MiXCR was run by TCRdb on the PCR reads, yielding one entry per CDR3 protein. The sample has hundreds of thousands of distinct CDR3 sequences; over 10% are singletons. Source: PBMCs, mostly from graft donor cells, taken 360 days after TCRalphabeta/CD19-depleted stem cell transplant. The receptors originated from a male patient younger than 18 who had a stem cell transplant for acute myeloid leukemia, so the T cells may come from the graft donor.

This clonotype has more than one count but fewer than ten. The V gene is TRBV20-1, the J gene TRBJ2-3; TRBD2 agrees at 7 bases. Germline trimming cut 4 bases from V and 2 bases from J; bases unmatched to any gene: 15. This CDR3 has 17 amino acids. CDR1 is DFQATT and CDR2 is SNEGSKA in the germline V gene (reference sequence). The CDR3 reads CSAILSAGDLYTDTQYF. The CDR3 coding sequence is TGCAGTGCTATCCTCTCCGCGGGAGACCTTTACACAGATACGCAGTATTTT.

The rearrangement links TRBV14 to TRBJ2-7; 10 bases align to TRBD1. The V gene end was trimmed by 4 bases and the J gene end by 3 bases; junction bases not matched to a gene: 6. CDR3 size: 15 residues. Germline V gives CDR1 SGHDN, CDR2 FVKESK. DNA for the CDR3: TGTGCCAGCAGCCCTTGGGGACAGGGGAACTACGAGCAGTACTTC. Amino acids: CASSPWGQGNYEQYF.

The V call is TRBV20-1, the J call TRBJ2-7; D is ambiguous. Deletions cut 0 bases from V and 5 bases from J, with 8 bases between. This CDR3 region has 12 residues. Germline lookup yields CDR1 DFQATT and CDR2 SNEGSKA (reference sequence). The CDR3 is CSARDAPHEQYF. CDR3 DNA: TGCAGTGCTAGAGATGCACCACACGAGCAGTACTTC.

The chain recombines TRBV20-1 with TRBJ2-7, with 7 bases aligning to TRBD1. The CDR3 consists of 12 residues. V dropped 5 bases and J dropped 3; count of bases not matched to a gene: 4. Germline assignment: CDR1 DFQATT and CDR2 SNEGSKA (reference sequence). CDR3 residues: CSAFRDSYEQYF. CDR3 in DNA: TGCAGTGCTTTTCGGGACAGCTACGAGCAGTACTTC.

This clonotype was seen more than once but under ten times. This chain links TRBV5-1 with TRBJ1-6; possibly TRBD1 for D (5 bases). This CDR3 is 16 amino acids long. V lost 1 base and J lost 0, with 8 bases in between. Germline V gives CDR1 SGHRS, CDR2 YFSETQ. For the CDR3, the DNA is TGCGCCAGCAGCTTGACGGGGGGCTCCTATAATTCACCCCTCCACTTT. Amino acid sequence: CASSLTGGSYNSPLHF.

This clonotype was picked up many times. The gene calls are TRBV20-1 and TRBJ2-1; the D is unclear. Trimming cost V 1 base and J 2 bases, with 6 bases left between them. CDR1 DFQATT and CDR2 SNEGSKA come from the germline V gene (reference sequence). This CDR3 region has 13 residues. The CDR3 region has the DNA TGCAGTGCTAGAGTTCAGGCCTACAATGAGCAGTTCTTC. Amino acid sequence: CSARVQAYNEQFF.

This clonotype appeared many times. One junction end does not reproduce the germline sequence, and a read error may be involved. The chain is built from TRBV18 and TRBJ2-1; 14 nucleotides agree with TRBD2. Germline V gives CDR1 KGHSH, CDR2 LQKENI. The CDR3 loop spans 16 amino acids. The CDR3 bases are TGTGCCAGCTCATCGATTCCGGGACTAGCGGGAGATGAGGGTCTCTTC. Encoded protein: CASSSIPGLAGDEGLF. The full variable domain, with the rest looked up from reference TRBV18 and TRBJ2-1, is NAGVMQNPRHLVRRRGQEARLRCSPMKGHSHVYWYRQLPEEGLKFMVYLQKENIIDESGMPKERFSAEFPKEGPSILRIQQVVRGDSAAYFCASSSIPGLAGDEGLFGPGTRLTVL.

This clonotype appeared a few times. The genes are TRBV4-3 and TRBJ2-7; weak D call: TRBD2 (5 bases). V was clipped by 0 bases and J by 4 bases, with 13 bases between them. This CDR3 is built from 15 residues. CDR1 is LGHNA and CDR2 is YSLEER in the germline V gene. DNA of the CDR3: TGCGCCAGCAGCCAAGAATTTGGACTGCTGTACGAGCAGTACTTC. Amino acid sequence: CASSQEFGLLYEQYF.

This clonotype has a handful of counts. The chain is built from TRBV12-3 or TRBV12-4 and TRBJ1-2, with 8 bases fitting TRBD1. This CDR3 has 15 residues. V shed 4 bases, J shed 6 bases, and the junction held 10 bases outside the gene matches. As DNA, the CDR3 is TGTGCCAGCAGTTACCCCAGGGCAGGGGGCAATGGCTACACCTTC. This translates into CASSYPRAGGNGYTF.

In this sample, this clonotype turned up a few times. The chain carries TRBV6-4 and TRBJ2-4; D assignment may be TRBD1 or TRBD2 (5 bases each). Germline loops: CDR1 MRHNA, CDR2 SNTAGT. The CDR3 has 17 residues. V gave up 6 bases and J gave up 8 bases, with 26 bases separating them. This CDR3 is CASRNSGRTVDKYIQYF. Written as DNA, the CDR3 is TGTGCCAGCAGAAACTCGGGACGGACGGTCGATAAGTACATTCAGTACTTC.

The J gene is TRBJ2-3, the V gene TRBV7-9, with D hard to call. The germline V gene has CDR1 SEHNR and CDR2 FQNEAQ (reference sequence). Trimming took off 1 base at V and 13 bases at J, with 12 bases between the two ends. CDR3 length: 12 amino acids. This CDR3 is CASSLVWTEEYF. The CDR3, as DNA: TGTGCCAGCAGCTTAGTTTGGACCGAGGAGTATTTT.

This clonotype has a handful of counts. V is TRBV9 and J is TRBJ2-5; 11 positions match TRBD2. The CDR3 runs to 16 residues. Germline-derived CDR1 and CDR2 are SGDLS and YYNGEE. J gave up 2 bases and V 4 bases, and 7 bases lay outside the gene matches. The CDR3 region has the DNA TGTGCCAGCAGCCCTCTGGGACTAGCGGCTCAAGAGACCCAGTACTTC. It specifies CASSPLGLAAQETQYF. Full variable domain (missing parts from reference TRBV9 and TRBJ2-5): DSGVTQTPKHLITATGQRVTLRCSPRSGDLSVYWYQQSLDQGLQFLIQYYNGEERAKGNILERFSAQQFPDLHSELNLSSLELGDSALYFCASSPLGLAAQETQYFGPGTRLLVL.

This sequence joins TRBV20-1 and TRBJ1-1; the D is unclear. With 2 bases removed from V and 6 bases from J, the gap between germline ends came to 7 bases. This CDR3 contains 11 residues. The germline V gene has CDR1 DFQATT and CDR2 SNEGSKA (reference sequence). CDR3 amino acids: CSARQIAEAFF. In nucleotides, the CDR3 is TGCAGTGCTAGACAAATAGCTGAAGCTTTCTTT.

The gene calls are TRBV19 and TRBJ2-7, with 7 nucleotides matching TRBD2. Germline CDR1 LNHDA, CDR2 SQIVND (reference sequence). The CDR3 is 15 residues long. The trim removed 5 bases at V and 4 bases at J, leaving 11 bases unmatched. In DNA form, the CDR3 reads TGTGCCAGTAGTCCAGGAGCGGGGAGCGCTTACGAGCAGTACTTC. Its protein is CASSPGAGSAYEQYF.

The chain is built from TRBV28 and TRBJ2-3; 7 bases fit TRBD1. The CDR3 is 16 residues long. Germline CDR1 reads MDHEN; CDR2 reads SYDVKM. V dropped 5 bases and J dropped 0; count of bases not matched to a gene: 8. The CDR3 loop reads CASSRATGISTDTQYF. CDR3 DNA sequence: TGTGCCAGCAGTAGAGCGACAGGGATAAGCACAGATACGCAGTATTTT.

This clonotype was counted ten times or more. The rearrangement uses TRBV28 and TRBJ2-7, with no clear D. Germline lookup yields CDR1 MDHEN and CDR2 SYDVKM. Trimming removed 1 base from V and 6 bases from J, with 13 bases in between. The CDR3 runs 14 residues. The CDR3 loop reads CASSLFRAVSEQYF. CDR3 bases: TGTGCCAGCAGTTTATTTCGGGCAGTCAGCGAGCAGTACTTC.

This clonotype appeared a few times. The CDR3 sequence: CASSQEYGRASVNQPQHF. CDR3 DNA: TGCGCCAGCAGCCAAGAATATGGCCGGGCGTCTGTCAATCAGCCCCAGCATTTT. The chain is built from TRBV4-3 and TRBJ1-5; no clear D gene. Trimming took 0 bases from V and 3 from J, leaving 18 bases between them. This CDR3 is built from 18 residues. Per the germline V gene, CDR1 is LGHNA and CDR2 is YSLEER.

The chain carries TRBV12-3 or TRBV12-4 and TRBJ2-3; 12 bases fit TRBD2. Trimming cost V 5 bases and J 5 bases; bases outside gene matches: 14. The CDR3 totals 18 residues. The CDR3 DNA reads TGTGCCAGCAGTCCCGGACTAGCGGGACTCCAATATGTAGATACGCAGTATTTT. It encodes CASSPGLAGLQYVDTQYF.

This clonotype occurred many times. This chain connects TRBV5-5 to TRBJ2-1, with 10 bases identical to TRBD2. The germline gives CDR1 SGHKS, CDR2 YYEKEE (reference sequence). The V segment lost 3 bases and the J segment 6 bases; nucleotides outside the gene matches: 9. The CDR3 runs 16 residues. This chain's CDR3 is CASSSPSGSHSNEQFF. The CDR3 DNA is TGTGCCAGCAGCTCGCCTAGCGGGAGTCATTCCAATGAGCAGTTCTTC.

This clonotype came up a few times. The chain recombines TRBV5-1 with TRBJ2-3; D not resolved. This CDR3 has 15 amino acids. Deletions cut 2 bases from V and 0 bases from J, with 10 bases between. Germline CDR1 is SGHRS and CDR2 is YFSETQ. The CDR3 DNA follows: TGCGCCAGCAGCTTTTACCTTGCGAGCACAGATACGCAGTATTTT. As protein: CASSFYLASTDTQYF.

This clonotype appeared many times. J is TRBJ2-7 and V is TRBV4-3; D possibly corresponds to TRBD2 (5 bases). The ends were cut back, 4 bases at V and 3 bases at J, with 16 bases in the middle. CDR1 is LGHNA and CDR2 is YSLEER in the germline V gene. This CDR3 region has 15 residues. The CDR3, as DNA: TGCGCCAGCAGCCCAGCGGATAGTTCCCTCTACGAGCAGTACTTC. It yields the protein CASSPADSSLYEQYF.

This clonotype was seen a handful of times. The chain joins TRBV20-1 to TRBJ2-1; 9 bases match TRBD2. J was trimmed by 5 bases and V by 2 bases; bases with no gene match: 13. From germline, CDR1 is DFQATT and CDR2 SNEGSKA (reference sequence). This CDR3 is 17 amino acids long. The CDR3 loop is CSARRLLRRLADNEQFF. CDR3 nucleotides: TGCAGTGCTAGACGCCTCCTGAGGAGACTAGCGGACAATGAGCAGTTCTTC.

This clonotype was seen a handful of times. V usage is TRBV9 and J usage is TRBJ2-2; 13 nucleotides agree with TRBD2. This CDR3 is built from 21 residues. V dropped 2 bases and J dropped 1; count of bases not matched to a gene: 14. CDR1 and CDR2 (germline): SGDLS, YYNGEE. CDR3 in DNA: TGTGCCAGCAGCGTTCTGTCTGGGACTAGCGGGAACCCTTTGAACACCGGGGAGCTGTTTTTT. As protein: CASSVLSGTSGNPLNTGELFF.

This rearrangement joins TRBV7-2 to TRBJ2-3; 9 bases agree with TRBD2. Losses at the gene ends were 5 bases for V and 4 bases for J; bases not matched to a gene: 7. This CDR3 has 15 residues. CDR1 SGHTA and CDR2 FQGNSA come from the germline V gene. CDR3 bases: TGTGCCAGCAGCAAGGGGGCGGGAGGGTCAGATACGCAGTATTTT. Translating gives CASSKGAGGSDTQYF.

J is TRBJ1-1 and V is TRBV12-3 or TRBV12-4; D unresolved. The CDR3 extends over 13 amino acids. Trimming cost V 5 bases and J 1 base, with 8 bases left between them. The CDR3 DNA reads as TGTGCCAGCAGTAGATATAGGAACACTGAAGCTTTCTTT. Its translation: CASSRYRNTEAFF.